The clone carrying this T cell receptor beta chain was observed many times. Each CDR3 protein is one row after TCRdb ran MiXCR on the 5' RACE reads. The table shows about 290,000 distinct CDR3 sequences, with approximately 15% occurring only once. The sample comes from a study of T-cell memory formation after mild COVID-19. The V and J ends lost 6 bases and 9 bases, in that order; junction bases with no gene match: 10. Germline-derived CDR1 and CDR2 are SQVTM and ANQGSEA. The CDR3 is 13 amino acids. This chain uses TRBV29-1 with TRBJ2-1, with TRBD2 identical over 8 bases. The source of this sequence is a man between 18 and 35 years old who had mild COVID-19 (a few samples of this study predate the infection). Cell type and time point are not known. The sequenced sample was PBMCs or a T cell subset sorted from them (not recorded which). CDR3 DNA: TGCAGCGTCGGGGGGGGGGTACACGTTGAGCAGTTCTTC. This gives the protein CSVGGGVHVEQFF.